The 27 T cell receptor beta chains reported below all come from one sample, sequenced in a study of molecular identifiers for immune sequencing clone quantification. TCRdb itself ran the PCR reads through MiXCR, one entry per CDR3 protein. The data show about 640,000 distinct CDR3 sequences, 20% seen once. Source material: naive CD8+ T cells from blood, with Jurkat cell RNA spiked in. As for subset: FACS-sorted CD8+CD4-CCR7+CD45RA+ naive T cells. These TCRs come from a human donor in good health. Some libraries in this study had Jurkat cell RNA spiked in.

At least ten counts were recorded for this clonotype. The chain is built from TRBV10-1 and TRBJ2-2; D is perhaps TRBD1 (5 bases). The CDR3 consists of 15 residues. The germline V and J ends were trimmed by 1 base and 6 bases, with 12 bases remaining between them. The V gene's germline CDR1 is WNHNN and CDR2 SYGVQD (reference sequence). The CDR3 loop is CASSEFARAPGELFF. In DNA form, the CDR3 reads TGCGCCAGCAGTGAGTTTGCCAGGGCCCCCGGGGAGCTGTTTTTT.

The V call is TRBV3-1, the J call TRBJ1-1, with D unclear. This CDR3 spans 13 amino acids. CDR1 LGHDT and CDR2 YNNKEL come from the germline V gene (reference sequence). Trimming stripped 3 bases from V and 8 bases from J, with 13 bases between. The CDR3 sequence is CASSHAGWFEAFF. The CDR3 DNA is TGTGCCAGCAGCCATGCGGGTTGGTTCGAAGCTTTCTTT. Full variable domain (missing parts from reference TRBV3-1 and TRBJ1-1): DTAVSQTPKYLVTQMGNDKSIKCEQNLGHDTMYWYKQDSKKFLKIMFSYNNKELIINETVPNRFSPKSPDKAHLNLHINSLELGDSAVYFCASSHAGWFEAFFGQGTRLTVV.

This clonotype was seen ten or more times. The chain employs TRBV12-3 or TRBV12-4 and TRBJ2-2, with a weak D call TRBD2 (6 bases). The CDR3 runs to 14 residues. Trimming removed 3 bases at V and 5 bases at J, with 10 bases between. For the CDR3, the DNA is TGTGCCAGCAGTTTGATGGAGGGGACCGGGGAGCTGTTTTTT. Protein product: CASSLMEGTGELFF.

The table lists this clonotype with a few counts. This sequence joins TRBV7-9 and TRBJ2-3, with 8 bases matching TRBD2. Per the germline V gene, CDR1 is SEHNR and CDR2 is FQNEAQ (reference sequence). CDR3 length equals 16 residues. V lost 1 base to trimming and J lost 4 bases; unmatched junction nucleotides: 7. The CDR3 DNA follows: TGTGCCAGCAGCTTAGTTTTGGGACTAGAGGCAGATACGCAGTATTTT. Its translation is CASSLVLGLEADTQYF.

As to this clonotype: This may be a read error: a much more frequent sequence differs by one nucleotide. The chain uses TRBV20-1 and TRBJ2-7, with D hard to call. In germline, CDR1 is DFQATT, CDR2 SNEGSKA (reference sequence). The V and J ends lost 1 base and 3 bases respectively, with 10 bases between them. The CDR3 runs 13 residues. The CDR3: CSARATHHYEQYF. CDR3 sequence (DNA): TGCAGTGCTAGAGCCACCCACCACTACGAGCAGTACTTC.

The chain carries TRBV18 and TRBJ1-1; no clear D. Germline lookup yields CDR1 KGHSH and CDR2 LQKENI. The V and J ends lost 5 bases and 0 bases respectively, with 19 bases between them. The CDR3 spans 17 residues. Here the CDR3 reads CASSDLLTDYMNTEAFF. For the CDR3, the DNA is TGTGCCAGCTCAGATCTCCTTACCGACTACATGAACACTGAAGCTTTCTTT.

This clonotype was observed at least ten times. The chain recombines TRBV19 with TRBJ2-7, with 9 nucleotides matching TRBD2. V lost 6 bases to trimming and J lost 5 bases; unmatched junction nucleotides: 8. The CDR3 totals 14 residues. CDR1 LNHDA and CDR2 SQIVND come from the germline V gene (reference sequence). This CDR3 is CASSNSGSPDEQYF. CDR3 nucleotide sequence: TGTGCCAGTAGCAATAGCGGGAGTCCCGACGAGCAGTACTTC. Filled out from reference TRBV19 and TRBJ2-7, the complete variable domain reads DGGITQSPKYLFRKEGQNVTLSCEQNLNHDAMYWYRQDPGQGLRLIYYSQIVNDFQKGDIAEGYSVSREKKESFPLTVTSAQKNPTAFYLCASSNSGSPDEQYFGPGTRLTVT.

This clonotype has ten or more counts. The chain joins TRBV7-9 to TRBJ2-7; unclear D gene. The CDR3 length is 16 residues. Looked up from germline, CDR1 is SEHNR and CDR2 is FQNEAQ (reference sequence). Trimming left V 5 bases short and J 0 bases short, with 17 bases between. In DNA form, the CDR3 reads TGTGCCAGCAGCCCTACTACCGGAGAGAGCTCCTACGAGCAGTACTTC. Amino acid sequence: CASSPTTGESSYEQYF.

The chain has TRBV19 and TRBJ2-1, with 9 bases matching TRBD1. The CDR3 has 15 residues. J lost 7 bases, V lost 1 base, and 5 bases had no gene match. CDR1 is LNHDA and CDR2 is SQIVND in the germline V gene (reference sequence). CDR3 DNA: TGTGCCAGTAGTATAGTCGGGACAGGGTGGAATGAGCAGTTCTTC. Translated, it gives CASSIVGTGWNEQFF.

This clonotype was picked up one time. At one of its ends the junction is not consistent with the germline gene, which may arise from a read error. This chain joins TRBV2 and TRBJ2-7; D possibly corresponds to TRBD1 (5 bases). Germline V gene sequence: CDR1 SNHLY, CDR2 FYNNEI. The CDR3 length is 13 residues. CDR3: CASSEGQSYEQHF. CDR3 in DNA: TGTGCCAGCAGTGAAGGACAGAGCTACGAGCAGCACTTC.

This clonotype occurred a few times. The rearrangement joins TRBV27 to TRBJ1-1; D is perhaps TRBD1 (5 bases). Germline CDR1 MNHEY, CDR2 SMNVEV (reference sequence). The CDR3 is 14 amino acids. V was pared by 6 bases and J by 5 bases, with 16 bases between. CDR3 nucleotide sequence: TGTGCCAGCAGAGCCGCTGGGGGTAGGACTGAAGCTTTCTTT. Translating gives CASRAAGGRTEAFF.

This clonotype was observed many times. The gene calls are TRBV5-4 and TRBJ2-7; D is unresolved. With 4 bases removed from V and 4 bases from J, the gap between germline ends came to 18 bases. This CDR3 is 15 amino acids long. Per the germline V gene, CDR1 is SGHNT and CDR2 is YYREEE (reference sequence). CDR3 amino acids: CASSPTGPGLYEQYF. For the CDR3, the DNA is TGTGCCAGCAGCCCTACGGGCCCCGGGTTGTACGAGCAGTACTTC.

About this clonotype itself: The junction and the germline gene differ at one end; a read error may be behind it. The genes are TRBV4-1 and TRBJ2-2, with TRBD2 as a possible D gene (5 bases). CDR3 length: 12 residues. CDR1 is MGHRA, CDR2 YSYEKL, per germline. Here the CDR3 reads CASSHVTGEPFF. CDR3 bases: TGCGCCAGCAGCCACGTTACCGGGGAGCCGTTTTTT.

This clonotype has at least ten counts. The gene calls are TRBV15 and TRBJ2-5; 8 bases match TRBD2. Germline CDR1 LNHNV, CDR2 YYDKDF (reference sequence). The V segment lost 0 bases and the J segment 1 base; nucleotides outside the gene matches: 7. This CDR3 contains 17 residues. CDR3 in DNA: TGTGCCACCAGCAGAGATAAACCTAGCGGGTCCCAAGAGACCCAGTACTTC. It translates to CATSRDKPSGSQETQYF.

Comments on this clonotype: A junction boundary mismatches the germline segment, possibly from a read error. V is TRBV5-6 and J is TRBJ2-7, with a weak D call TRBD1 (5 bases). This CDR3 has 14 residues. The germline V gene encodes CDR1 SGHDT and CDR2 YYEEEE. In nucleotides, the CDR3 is TGTGCCGGCAGCTTCCGGACAACCTCCTACGAGCAGTACTTC. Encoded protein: CAGSFRTTSYEQYF.

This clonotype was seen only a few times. CDR3 sequence (DNA): TGTGCCAGCAGCGCTTTCGGAGGCTCAAGCTCCTACAATGAGCAGTTCTTC. Protein sequence: CASSAFGGSSSYNEQFF. The V call is TRBV7-3, the J call TRBJ2-1, with a possible D match to TRBD2 (5 bases). The CDR3 is 17 residues long. Trimming cost V 5 bases and J 0 bases, with 17 bases left between them. CDR1 is SGHTA and CDR2 is FQGTGA in the germline V gene.

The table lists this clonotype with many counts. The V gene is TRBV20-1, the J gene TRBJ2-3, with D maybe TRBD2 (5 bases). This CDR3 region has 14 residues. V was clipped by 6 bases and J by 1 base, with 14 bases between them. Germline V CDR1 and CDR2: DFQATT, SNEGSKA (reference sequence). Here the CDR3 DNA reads TGCAGTGCCCTTACTAGTCTAGGCACAGATACGCAGTATTTT. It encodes CSALTSLGTDTQYF.

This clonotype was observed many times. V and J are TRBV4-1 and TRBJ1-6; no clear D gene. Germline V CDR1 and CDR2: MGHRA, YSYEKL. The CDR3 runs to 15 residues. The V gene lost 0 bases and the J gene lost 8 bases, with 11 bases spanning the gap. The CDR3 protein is CASSQDQAVYSPLHF. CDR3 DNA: TGCGCCAGCAGCCAAGATCAGGCAGTATATTCACCCCTCCACTTT.

CDR3 protein: CSARLGQGFPYNRNTIYF. In DNA, the CDR3 is TGCAGTGCGAGACTGGGACAGGGTTTCCCGTACAACAGAAACACCATATATTTT. V and J are TRBV20-1 and TRBJ1-3; 9 nucleotides match TRBD1. Trimming at V came to 6 bases and at J to 5 bases, leaving 20 bases not matched to a gene. CDR1 and CDR2 (germline): DFQATT, SNEGSKA (reference sequence). The CDR3 contains 18 residues.

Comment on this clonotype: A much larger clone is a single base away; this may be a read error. CDR3 region: CASSLGSGLVF. For the CDR3, the DNA is TGTGCCAGCAGCCTCGGCTCGGGTTTAGTCTTC. The chain uses TRBV12-3 or TRBV12-4 and TRBJ1-2; D is uncertain. The CDR3 spans 11 residues.

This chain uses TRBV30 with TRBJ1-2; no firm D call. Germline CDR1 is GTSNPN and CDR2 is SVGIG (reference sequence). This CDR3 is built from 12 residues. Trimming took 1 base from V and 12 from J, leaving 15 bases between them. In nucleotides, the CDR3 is TGTGCCTGGAGTGGGCCCGCGCCCCGGCACACCTTC. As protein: CAWSGPAPRHTF.

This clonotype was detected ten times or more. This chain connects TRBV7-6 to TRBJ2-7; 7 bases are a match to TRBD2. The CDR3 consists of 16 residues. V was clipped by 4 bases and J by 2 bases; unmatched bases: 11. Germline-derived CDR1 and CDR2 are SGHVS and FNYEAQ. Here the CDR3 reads CASSSEVGLSAYEQYF. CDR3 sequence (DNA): TGTGCCAGCAGCTCGGAAGTGGGACTAAGCGCCTACGAGCAGTACTTC. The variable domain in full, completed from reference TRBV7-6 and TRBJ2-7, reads GAGVSQSPRYKVTKRGQDVALRCDPISGHVSLYWYRQALGQGPEFLTYFNYEAQQDKSGLPNDRFSAERPEGSISTLTIQRTEQRDSAMYRCASSSEVGLSAYEQYFGPGTRLTVT.

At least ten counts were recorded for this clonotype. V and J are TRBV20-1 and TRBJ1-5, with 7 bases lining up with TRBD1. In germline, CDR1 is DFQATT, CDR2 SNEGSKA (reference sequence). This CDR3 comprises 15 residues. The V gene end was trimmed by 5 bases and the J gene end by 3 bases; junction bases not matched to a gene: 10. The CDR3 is CSADRDGWFNQPQHF. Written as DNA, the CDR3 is TGCAGTGCTGACAGGGATGGGTGGTTCAATCAGCCCCAGCATTTT.

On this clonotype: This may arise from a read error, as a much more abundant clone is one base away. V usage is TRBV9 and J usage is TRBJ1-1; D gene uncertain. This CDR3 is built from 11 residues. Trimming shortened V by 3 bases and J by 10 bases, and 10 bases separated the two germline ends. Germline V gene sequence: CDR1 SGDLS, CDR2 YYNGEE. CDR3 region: CASSAARRAFF. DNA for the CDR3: TGTGCCAGCAGCGCTGCCCGGCGAGCTTTCTTT.

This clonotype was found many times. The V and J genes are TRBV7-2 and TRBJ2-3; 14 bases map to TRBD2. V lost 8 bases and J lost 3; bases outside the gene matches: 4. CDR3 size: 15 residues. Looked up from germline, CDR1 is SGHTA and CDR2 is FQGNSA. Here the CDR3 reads CASGTSGSLTDTQYF. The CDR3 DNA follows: TGTGCCAGCGGGACTAGCGGGAGTTTGACAGATACGCAGTATTTT. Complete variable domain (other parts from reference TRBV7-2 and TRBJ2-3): GAGVSQSPSNKVTEKGKDVELRCDPISGHTALYWYRQSLGQGLEFLIYFQGNSAPDKSGLPSDRFSAERTGGSVSTLTIQRTQQEDSAVYLCASGTSGSLTDTQYFGPGTRLTVL.

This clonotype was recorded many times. CDR3 nucleotide sequence: TGTGCCAGCAGCCCTGAACGGCAGATTGGGGACACTGAAGCTTTCTTT. Translation gives CASSPERQIGDTEAFF. V usage is TRBV7-3 and J usage is TRBJ1-1; D is undetermined. Between the trimmed V and J ends, which lost 5 bases and 3 bases, there was a span of 19 bases. The CDR3 loop spans 16 amino acids. Germline assignment: CDR1 SGHTA and CDR2 FQGTGA.

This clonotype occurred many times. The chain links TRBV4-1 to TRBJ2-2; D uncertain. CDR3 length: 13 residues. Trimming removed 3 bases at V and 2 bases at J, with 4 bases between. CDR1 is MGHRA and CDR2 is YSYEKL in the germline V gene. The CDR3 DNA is TGCGCCAGCAGCCAGAGTAACACCGGGGAGCTGTTTTTT. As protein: CASSQSNTGELFF.